Each of the 17 T cell receptor beta chains below was sequenced from the same sample in a study of T cells after yellow fever vaccination. TCRdb passed the 5' RACE reads through MiXCR, listing each CDR3 protein once. The sample lists approximately 550,000 distinct CDR3 sequences, roughly 12% seen once, with around 15% in the top ten. The sample here was PBMCs, taken on the day of the yellow fever booster vaccination. The receptors here all came from a man aged 25-45 years who received the YFV17D yellow fever vaccine.

This clonotype was recorded many times. The chain employs TRBV7-8 and TRBJ2-3; TRBD2 is a possible D gene (5 bases). CDR1 is SGHVS and CDR2 is FQNEAQ in the germline V gene. The CDR3 runs to 13 residues. Trimming took 5 bases from V and 4 from J, leaving 10 bases between them. This chain's CDR3 is CASSGGGADTQYF. The CDR3 nucleotides are TGTGCCAGCAGCGGAGGAGGTGCAGATACGCAGTATTTT. Full variable domain (rest looked up from reference TRBV7-8 and TRBJ2-3): GAGVSQSPRYKVAKRGQDVALRCDPISGHVSLFWYQQALGQGPEFLTYFQNEAQLDKSGLPSDRFFAERPEGSVSTLKIQRTQQEDSAVYLCASSGGGADTQYFGPGTRLTVL.

V and J are TRBV29-1 and TRBJ2-2, with D possibly matching TRBD1 (6 bases). The V gene lost 7 bases and the J gene lost 7 bases, with 10 bases spanning the gap. Germline assignment: CDR1 SQVTM and CDR2 ANQGSEA. The CDR3 sequence is 11 residues long. CDR3 coding DNA: TGCAGCGGACAGGTTGTCGGGGAGCTGTTTTTT. It yields the protein CSGQVVGELFF.

The chain employs TRBV14 and TRBJ2-7; 13 bases are a match to TRBD2. The CDR3 contains 19 residues. V lost 1 base and J lost 6; bases outside the gene matches: 15. The germline gives CDR1 SGHDN, CDR2 FVKESK. The CDR3 is CASSQADGLAGVELPEQYF. The CDR3 DNA reads as TGTGCCAGCAGCCAAGCGGACGGACTAGCGGGAGTCGAGCTTCCCGAGCAGTACTTC.

The chain couples TRBV27 to TRBJ2-7; D is unclear. V was cut by 5 bases and J by 8 bases, with 13 bases left in between. The CDR3 has 12 amino acids. CDR1 and CDR2 from the germline V gene are MNHEY and SMNVEV (reference sequence). CDR3 DNA sequence: TGTGCCAGCAGTGTGGGGAAGTCTAAGCAGTACTTC. It encodes CASSVGKSKQYF.

Many counts were recorded for this clonotype. The rearrangement joins TRBV27 to TRBJ2-7; 9 bases are a match to TRBD2. There are 15 residues in the CDR3. Germline V gene lookup returns CDR1 MNHEY and CDR2 SMNVEV (reference sequence). With 0 bases clipped from V and 4 bases from J, the junction kept 4 bases outside the gene matches. In DNA form, the CDR3 reads TGTGCCAGCAGTTTATCGGCGGGAGGGCCATACGAGCAGTACTTC. It specifies CASSLSAGGPYEQYF.

The chain carries TRBV5-1 and TRBJ1-2; D unresolved. CDR1 and CDR2 from the germline V gene are SGHRS and YFSETQ. The ends were cut back, 0 bases at V and 0 bases at J, with 9 bases in the middle. The length of the CDR3 is 15 residues. CDR3 nucleotide sequence: TGCGCCAGCAGCTTGGACAGCTTTGCTAACTATGGCTACACCTTC. Translating it yields CASSLDSFANYGYTF.

The V and J genes are TRBV7-3 and TRBJ2-1; 8 bases map to TRBD2. CDR3 size: 17 residues. Germline-derived CDR1 and CDR2 are SGHTA and FQGTGA. V shed 5 bases, J shed 6 bases, and the junction held 15 bases outside the gene matches. The CDR3 DNA sequence: TGTGCCAGCAGCACTCCGGGACTAGTAGGCCATAGCAATGAGCAGTTCTTC. Amino acids: CASSTPGLVGHSNEQFF.

Only one count was recorded for this clonotype. The junction does not match germline at one end; this may be a read error. This rearrangement joins TRBV2 to TRBJ1-4; D is possibly TRBD1 (5 bases). CDR3 length: 13 residues. Germline V CDR1 and CDR2: SNHLY, FYNNEI. Written as DNA, the CDR3 is TGTGCCACCCGGGACGGGGAGTTTGAAAACCTGTTTTTT. It translates to CATRDGEFENLFF.

Here the CDR3 DNA reads TGTGCCAGCAGCTCCAGGGGGGGCAGGATCTACGAGCAGTACTTC. Protein product: CASSSRGGRIYEQYF. The rearrangement links TRBV7-6 to TRBJ2-7; TRBD1 or TRBD2 may be the D gene (7 bases each). V lost 4 bases and J lost 3, with 16 bases in between. The CDR3 runs to 15 residues. Germline CDR1 and CDR2: SGHVS and FNYEAQ.

The V call is TRBV6-1, the J call TRBJ2-2; the match to TRBD2 covers 7 bases. The CDR3 is made up of 18 amino acids. Losses at the gene ends were 8 bases for V and 1 base for J; bases not matched to a gene: 16. The V gene's germline CDR1 is MNHNS and CDR2 SASEGT. CDR3 nucleotides: TGTGCCAGCGGGAGTTGGGCGGGAGACGCGAGGAACACCGGGGAGCTGTTTTTT. It specifies CASGSWAGDARNTGELFF.

J is TRBJ1-1 and V is TRBV28; 8 positions agree with TRBD1. The ends lost 1 base at V and 1 base at J; junction bases unmatched: 5. Germline lookup yields CDR1 MDHEN and CDR2 SYDVKM. The CDR3 is made up of 16 amino acids. CDR3 amino acids: CASSLYRGKSNTEAFF. For the CDR3, the DNA is TGTGCCAGCAGTTTATACAGGGGGAAGTCGAACACTGAAGCTTTCTTT.

The rearrangement uses TRBV20-1 and TRBJ2-5, with 8 bases that match TRBD1. With V trimmed by 3 bases and J by 5 bases, 11 bases remained unmatched. The CDR3 sequence is 15 residues long. The germline gives CDR1 DFQATT, CDR2 SNEGSKA (reference sequence). CDR3 sequence (DNA): TGCAGTGCTAGTTCGGGCAGGGGGCGCAGGGAGACCCAGTACTTC. Translated: CSASSGRGRRETQYF.

In its sample, this clonotype was seen a few times. The CDR3: CATSDLALAGVTDTQYF. CDR3 nucleotides: TGTGCCACCAGTGATTTGGCGCTAGCGGGAGTTACAGATACGCAGTATTTT. The gene calls are TRBV24-1 and TRBJ2-3, with 10 bases fitting TRBD2. The CDR3 is 17 amino acids. After removal of 0 bases from V and 3 bases from J, the junction contained 5 bases not matched to a gene. CDR1 is KGHDR and CDR2 is SFDVKD in the germline V gene.

This clonotype was seen ten or more times. This sequence joins TRBV6-1 and TRBJ1-5, with D perhaps matching TRBD1 (6 bases). The CDR3 loop spans 13 amino acids. Trimming cost V 5 bases and J 6 bases, with 11 bases left between them. From germline, CDR1 is MNHNS and CDR2 SASEGT. The CDR3 nucleotides read TGTGCCAGCAGTACACAGGGAGCTCAGCCCCAGCATTTT. It translates to CASSTQGAQPQHF.

This chain joins TRBV27 and TRBJ2-5; D may be TRBD1 or TRBD2 (7 bases each). The CDR3 spans 15 residues. Trimming shortened V by 4 bases and J by 4 bases, and 16 bases separated the two germline ends. Germline V lookup: CDR1 MNHEY, CDR2 SMNVEV (reference sequence). DNA of the CDR3: TGTGCCAGCAGTTCACCTCAGGGGGGGGGAGAGACCCAGTACTTC. Protein product: CASSSPQGGGETQYF.

CDR3 residues: CASSATSLAGVGVWADTQYF. CDR3 DNA: TGTGCCAGCAGCGCCACCTCCCTAGCGGGAGTAGGGGTTTGGGCAGATACGCAGTATTTT. This chain joins TRBV6-2 or TRBV6-3 and TRBJ2-3, with 10 bases identical to TRBD2. The junction had 22 bases not matched to a gene; V was cut back by 6 bases and J by 4 bases. The CDR3 has 20 residues. Germline-derived CDR1 and CDR2 are MNHEY and SVGEGT.

This clonotype has a handful of counts. J is TRBJ2-7 and V is TRBV29-1; D is perhaps TRBD1 (5 bases). The germline gives CDR1 SQVTM, CDR2 ANQGSEA. The CDR3 contains 12 residues. The V and J ends lost 4 bases and 5 bases respectively, with 12 bases between them. CDR3 coding DNA: TGCAGCGTTGCTTGGACACCCCACGAGCAGTACTTC. Translating it yields CSVAWTPHEQYF.